This entry lists 16 T cell receptor beta chains sequenced from one sample in a study of T cell clonality in common variable immunodeficiency. Generated by immunoSEQ multiplex PCR, the TCRdb table keeps only in-frame clones and is missing some. The sample is made up of 80,000 or so clones, none counted only once. The sample comprised peripheral blood mononuclear cells. Receptors were obtained from a person aged 18 to 70 in good health.

This clone occurred many times. The read is 3 residues too short to cover the CDR3 end, so that end is filled in from the germline J gene. The rearrangement uses TRBV20-1 and TRBJ2-7, with D possibly matching TRBD1 (6 bases). The germline CDR1 and CDR2 sequences are DFQATT and SNEGSKA (reference sequence). The CDR3 is 15 amino acids. The ends were cut back, 0 bases at V and 0 bases at J, with 12 bases in the middle. This CDR3 is CSARDGNRASYEQYF. The sequenced part of the CDR3 DNA is TGCAGTGCTAGAGATGGGAACAGGGCCTCCTACGAG.

This clone has at least ten counts. The read falls 3 residues short of the CDR3 end, and the missing part is taken from the germline J gene. The chain employs TRBV7-9 and TRBJ1-1; D gene ambiguous. Germline CDR1 is SEHNR and CDR2 is FQNEAQ (reference sequence). V was clipped by 4 bases and J by 6 bases, with 12 bases between them. CDR3 length: 13 amino acids. CDR3 loop: CASSSNRGSEAFF. The sequenced CDR3 bases are TGTGCCAGCAGCTCCAACCGGGGTTCTGAA. The whole variable domain, filled in from reference TRBV7-9 and TRBJ1-1, reads DTGVSQNPRHKITKRGQNVTFRCDPISEHNRLYWYRQTLGQGPEFLTYFQNEAQLEKSRLLSDRFSAERPKGSFSTLEIQRTEQGDSAMYLCASSSNRGSEAFFGQGTRLTVV.

This clone occurred many times. The CDR3 is cut off 3 residues early in the read; its end comes from the germline J gene. V usage is TRBV20-1 and J usage is TRBJ2-7, with 7 bases lining up with TRBD2. CDR3 length: 14 residues. CDR1 is DFQATT and CDR2 is SNEGSKA in the germline V gene (reference sequence). CDR3 amino acids: CSAEGGRGIYEQYF. The covered CDR3 bases are TGCAGCGCAGAGGGCGGGAGAGGGATTTACGAG.

This clone was detected ten times or more. The CDR3 end lies 3 residues beyond the end of the read and is filled in from the germline J gene. This sequence joins TRBV12-3 or TRBV12-4 and TRBJ2-5, with 7 bases aligning to TRBD1. This CDR3 region has 14 residues. V gave up 6 bases and J gave up 3 bases; unmatched junction bases: 7. The covered CDR3 bases are TGTGCCAGCAGCCACCGACAGGGCGAAGAGACC. Its translation: CASSHRQGEET. The full CDR3 reads CASSHRQGEETQYF.

In this sample, this clone turned up many times. Coverage ceases 3 residues before the CDR3 finishes, and the germline J gene fills in the end. V and J are TRBV5-4 and TRBJ2-7; 9 bases are shared with TRBD2. CDR1 and CDR2 from the germline V gene are SGHNT and YYREEE (reference sequence). The trim removed 0 bases at V and 5 bases at J, leaving 9 bases unmatched. The CDR3 runs to 16 residues. Incomplete CDR3 DNA: TGTGCCAGCAGCTTGGGGCCTGCGGGAGGGCGGAACGAG. Its protein is CASSLGPAGGRNE. The whole CDR3 sequence is CASSLGPAGGRNEQYF.

There are many counts of this clone. The CDR3 is cut off 3 residues early in the read; its end comes from the germline J gene. The chain joins TRBV7-3 to TRBJ2-1, with 7 bases aligning to TRBD1. V trimming: 2 bases; J trimming: 1 base; junction bases outside the gene matches: 2. The CDR3 contains 15 residues. The V gene's germline CDR1 is SGHTA and CDR2 FQGTGA. The CDR3 region is CASSLEGASYNEQFF. The CDR3 bases that were read are TGTGCCAGCAGCTTAGAGGGGGCTTCCTACAATGAG.

The table lists this clone with many counts. With the read ending 3 residues before the CDR3 end, the germline J gene is used to fill in that end. The chain recombines TRBV20-1 with TRBJ2-7, with 9 bases matching TRBD2. The CDR3 consists of 13 residues. V shed 3 bases and J 5 bases; nucleotides not matched to a gene: 5. CDR1 is DFQATT and CDR2 is SNEGSKA in the germline V gene (reference sequence). The CDR3 sequence is CSARLAGSDEQYF. The sequenced CDR3 bases are TGCAGTGCTAGGCTAGCGGGAAGCGACGAG.

This clone appeared many times. Mismatch with germline at one junction end may stem from a read error. Read coverage stops 3 residues before the CDR3 terminus; the germline J gene supplies the remainder. V is TRBV4-2 and J is TRBJ2-1, with 12 bases matching TRBD1. Germline CDR1 reads LGHNA; CDR2 reads YNFKEQ. This CDR3 has 17 amino acids. The sequenced CDR3 bases are TGCGCCAGCAGCCAGAGGCCCGTGGGACAGGGGGCGAATGAG. Amino acid sequence: CASSQRPVGQGANE. The CDR3 as a whole reads CASSQRPVGQGANEQFF.

Ten or more counts support this clone. The observed sequence ends 3 residues before the CDR3 terminus, with the missing tail filled in from the germline J gene. The rearrangement uses TRBV20-1 and TRBJ1-1, with TRBD1 as a possible D gene (5 bases). CDR1 is DFQATT and CDR2 is SNEGSKA in the germline V gene (reference sequence). V gave up 0 bases and J gave up 7 bases, with 12 bases separating them. CDR3 length equals 13 residues. CDR3 protein: CSARDSGRGEAFF. CDR3 bases read: TGCAGTGCTAGAGATTCAGGGCGTGGTGAA.

This clone was seen repeatedly, ten times or more. The read ends 3 residues early relative to the CDR3; the germline J gene fills the gap. The chain couples TRBV11-3 to TRBJ2-3; D remains ambiguous. CDR1 and CDR2 from the germline V gene are SGHNT and YENEEA. The V gene lost 2 bases and the J gene lost 3 bases, with 9 bases spanning the gap. There are 14 residues in the CDR3. The CDR3 bases that were read are TGTGCCAGCAGCTTAAAGGCTTCTACAGATACG. Translation gives CASSLKASTDT. The whole CDR3 sequence is CASSLKASTDTQYF.

As for this clone: Coverage ceases 3 residues before the CDR3 finishes, and the germline J gene fills in the end. This chain uses TRBV20-1 with TRBJ1-1, with D uncertain. The CDR3 runs 10 residues. CDR1 and CDR2 (germline): DFQATT, SNEGSKA (reference sequence). Partial CDR3 DNA: TGCAGTGCCGCGAATATTGGA. Its protein product is CSAANIG. From start to end, the CDR3 is CSAANIGAFF.

At least ten counts were recorded for this clone. The read ends 3 residues before the CDR3 terminus; that terminus is restored from the germline J gene. The V gene is TRBV20-1, the J gene TRBJ2-4; D is ambiguous. Trimming stripped 6 bases from V and 0 bases from J, with 12 bases between. Germline V lookup: CDR1 DFQATT, CDR2 SNEGSKA (reference sequence). This CDR3 comprises 14 residues. CDR3 DNA, as far as it was read: TGCAGTGCCCGAGTCGGTCTAGCCAAAAACATT. Its translation is CSARVGLAKNI. From start to end, the CDR3 is CSARVGLAKNIQYF.

At least ten counts were recorded for this clone. The DNA ends 3 residues before the CDR3 does, and the rest of the CDR3 is filled in from the germline J gene. The J gene is TRBJ2-1, the V gene TRBV7-3, with a weak D call TRBD2 (6 bases). From germline, CDR1 is SGHTA and CDR2 FQGTGA. There are 16 residues in the CDR3. V lost 4 bases to trimming and J lost 2 bases, with 15 bases between them. CDR3 loop: CASSSSLTRPYNEQFF. CDR3 DNA, as far as it was read: TGTGCCAGCAGCTCCAGCCTGACTAGGCCCTACAATGAG.

Ten or more counts support this clone. The CDR3 loop reads CASSPIPAAGVIHEQFF. The CDR3 DNA, read in part, is TGTGCCAGCTCACCAATACCGGCGGCGGGAGTGATCCATGAG. This rearrangement joins TRBV18 to TRBJ2-1; 7 nucleotides align to TRBD2. The missing CDR3 end, 3 residues past where the read stops, is filled in from the germline J gene. Germline V CDR1 and CDR2: KGHSH, LQKENI. The CDR3 has 17 residues. V trimming: 2 bases; J trimming: 8 bases; junction bases outside the gene matches: 15.

This clone has at least ten counts. The sequenced fragment ends 3 residues before the CDR3 boundary, so the rest is inferred from the germline J gene. The J gene is TRBJ2-5, the V gene TRBV19, with 7 bases matching TRBD2. This CDR3 is built from 14 residues. The germline V gene has CDR1 LNHDA and CDR2 SQIVND (reference sequence). The trim removed 8 bases at V and 4 bases at J, leaving 10 bases unmatched. The CDR3 bases that were read are TGTGCCAGTGCCCAGGGCGGGGGAGGAGAGACC. This encodes CASAQGGGGET. The whole CDR3 sequence reads CASAQGGGGETQYF.

This clone was seen a handful of times. Coverage ceases 3 residues before the CDR3 finishes, and the germline J gene fills in the end. The rearrangement uses TRBV6-2 or TRBV6-3 and TRBJ2-2, with 8 bases fitting TRBD1. The V segment lost 6 bases and the J segment 8 bases; nucleotides outside the gene matches: 5. This CDR3 spans 13 amino acids. Germline values: CDR1 MNHEY, CDR2 SVGEGT. The CDR3 loop is CASSWDRRGELFF. The covered CDR3 bases are TGTGCCAGCAGCTGGGACAGGAGGGGGGAG.